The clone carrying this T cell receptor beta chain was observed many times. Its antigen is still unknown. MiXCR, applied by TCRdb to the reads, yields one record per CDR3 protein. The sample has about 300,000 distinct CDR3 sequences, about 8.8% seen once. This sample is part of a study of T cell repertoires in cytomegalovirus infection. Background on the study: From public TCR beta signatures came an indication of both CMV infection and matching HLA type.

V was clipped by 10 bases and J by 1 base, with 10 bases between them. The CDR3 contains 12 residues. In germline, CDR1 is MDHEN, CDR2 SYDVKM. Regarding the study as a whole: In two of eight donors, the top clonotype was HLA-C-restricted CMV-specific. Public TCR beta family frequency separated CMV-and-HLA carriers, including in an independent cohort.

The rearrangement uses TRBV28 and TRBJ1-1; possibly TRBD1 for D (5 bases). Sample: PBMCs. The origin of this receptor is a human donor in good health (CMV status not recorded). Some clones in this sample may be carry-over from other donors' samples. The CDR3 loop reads CATLGENTEAFF. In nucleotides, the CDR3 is TGTGCCACCTTAGGGGAGAACACTGAAGCTTTCTTT.